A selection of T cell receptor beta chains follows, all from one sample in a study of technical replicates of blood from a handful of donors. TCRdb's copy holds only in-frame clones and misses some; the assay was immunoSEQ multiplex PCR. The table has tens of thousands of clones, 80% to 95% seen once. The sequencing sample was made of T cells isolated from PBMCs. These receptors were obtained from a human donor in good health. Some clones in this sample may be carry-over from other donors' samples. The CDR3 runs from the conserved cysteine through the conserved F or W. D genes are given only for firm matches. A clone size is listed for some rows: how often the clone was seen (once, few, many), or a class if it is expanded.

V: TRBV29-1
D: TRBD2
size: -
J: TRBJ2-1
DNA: TGCAGCGTTGTTTTTCGGGGGGGATCACACAATGAGCAGTTCTTC
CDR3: CSVVFRGGSHNEQFF

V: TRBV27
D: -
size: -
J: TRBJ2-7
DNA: TGTGCCAGCAGACCAACCTATTCCTACGAGCAGTACTTC
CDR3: CASRPTYSYEQYF

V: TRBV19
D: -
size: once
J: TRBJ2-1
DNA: TGTGCCAGTAGTATCCAATCCAAAGAGCAGTTCTTC
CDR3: CASSIQSKEQFF

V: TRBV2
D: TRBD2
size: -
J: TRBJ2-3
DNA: TGTGCAAGCGTTCGACAACCCCAAGCGGGAGGGCCGGCCCGTACAGATACGCAGTATTTT
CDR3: CASVRQPQAGGPARTDTQYF

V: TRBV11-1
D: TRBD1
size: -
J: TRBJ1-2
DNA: TGTGCCAGCAGCCCTGGGACAGAATCTTATGGCTACACCTTC
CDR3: CASSPGTESYGYTF

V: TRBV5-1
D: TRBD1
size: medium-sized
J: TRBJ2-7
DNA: TGCGCCAGCAGCCTCACCGGGACAGGGTATTCCGAGCAGTACTTC
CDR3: CASSLTGTGYSEQYF

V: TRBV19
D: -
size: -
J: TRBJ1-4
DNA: TGTGCCAGTACCGAGCTGGGGGCCGTTAATGAAAAACTGTTTTTT
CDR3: CASTELGAVNEKLFF

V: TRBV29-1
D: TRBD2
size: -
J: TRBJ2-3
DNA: TGCAGCGTTGGGCCTAGCGGACGCACAGATACGCAGTATTTT
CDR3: CSVGPSGRTDTQYF

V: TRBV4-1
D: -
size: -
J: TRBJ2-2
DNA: TGCGCCAGCAGCCAAGACAGGGTCTTGTCCGGGGAGCTGTTTTTT
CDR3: CASSQDRVLSGELFF

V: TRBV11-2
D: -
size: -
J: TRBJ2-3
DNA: TGTGCCAGCAGCTTAGCGGGAGCCCCCACAGATACGCAGTATTTT
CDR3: CASSLAGAPTDTQYF

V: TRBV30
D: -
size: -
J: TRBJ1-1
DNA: TGTGTCTGGAGTGTAAGCTTGAACACTGAAGCTTTCTTT
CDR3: CVWSVSLNTEAFF

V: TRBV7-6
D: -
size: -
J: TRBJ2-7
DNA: TGTGCCAGCAGCTTAGGGGACAACGAGCAGTACTTC
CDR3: CASSLGDNEQYF

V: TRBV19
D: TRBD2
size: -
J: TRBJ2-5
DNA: TGTGCCAGTAGTATAGATAGGGAGGGTACCGGCCGGACCCAGTACTTC
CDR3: CASSIDREGTGRTQYF

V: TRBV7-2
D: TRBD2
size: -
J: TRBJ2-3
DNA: TGTGCCAGCAGGACTAGCGGGACAGATACGCAGTATTTT
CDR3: CASRTSGTDTQYF

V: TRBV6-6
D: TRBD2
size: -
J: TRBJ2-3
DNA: TGTGCCAGCAGCCCTACTAGCGTTCCAGATACGCAGTATTTT
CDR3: CASSPTSVPDTQYF

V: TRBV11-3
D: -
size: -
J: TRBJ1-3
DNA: TGTGCCAGCAGCCCGAGACAGGCCTACTCTGGAAACACCATATATTTT
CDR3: CASSPRQAYSGNTIYF

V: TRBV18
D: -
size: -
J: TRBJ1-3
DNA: TGTGCCAGCTCACCACCATTAGGGGCTGGAAACACCATATATTTT
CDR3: CASSPPLGAGNTIYF

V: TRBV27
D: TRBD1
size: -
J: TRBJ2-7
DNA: TGTGCCAGCAGTAGGGACAGTCTCGGGGAGCAGTACTTC
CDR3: CASSRDSLGEQYF

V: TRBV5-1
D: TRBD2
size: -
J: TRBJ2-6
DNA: TGCGCCAGCAGCTTTGCTAGACTAGCGGGACCCAGCTCTGGGGCCAACGTCCTGACTTTC
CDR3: CASSFARLAGPSSGANVLTF

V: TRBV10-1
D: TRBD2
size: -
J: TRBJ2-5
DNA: TGCGCCAGCAGTGAATCCCTAGCGGGAGAGACCCAGTACTTC
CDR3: CASSESLAGETQYF

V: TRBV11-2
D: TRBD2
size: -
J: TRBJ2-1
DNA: TGTGCCAGCAGCCCTCGGACTAGCGGATACAATGAGCAGTTCTTC
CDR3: CASSPRTSGYNEQFF

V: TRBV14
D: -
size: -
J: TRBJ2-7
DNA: TGTGCCAGCAGCCGTCGAGAGGATCTTACTTCCTACGAGCAGTACTTC
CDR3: CASSRREDLTSYEQYF

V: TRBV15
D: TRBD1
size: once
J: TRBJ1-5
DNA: TGTGCCACCAGCAGAGATAGGGACAGGAATCAGCCCCAGCATTTT
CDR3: CATSRDRDRNQPQHF

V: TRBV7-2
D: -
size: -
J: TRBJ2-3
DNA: TGTGCCAGCAGCTTAGCAGGAGGAGATACGCAGTATTTT
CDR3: CASSLAGGDTQYF

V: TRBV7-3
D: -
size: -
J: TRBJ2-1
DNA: TGTGCCAGCAGCCCGGGATATTCGGGGAATGAGCAGTTCTTC
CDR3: CASSPGYSGNEQFF

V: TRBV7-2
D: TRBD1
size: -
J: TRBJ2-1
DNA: TGTGCCAGCAGCTTAAGGAGGGGGACAGGAGCCAATGAGCAGTTCTTC
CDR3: CASSLRRGTGANEQFF

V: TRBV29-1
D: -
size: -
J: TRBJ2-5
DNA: TGCAGCGTGCCATCCTCTGGGGGCGGAGAGACCCAGTACTTC
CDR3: CSVPSSGGGETQYF

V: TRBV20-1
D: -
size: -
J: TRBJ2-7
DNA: TGCAGTGCTAGACTATCAGAGCAGTACTTC
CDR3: CSARLSEQYF

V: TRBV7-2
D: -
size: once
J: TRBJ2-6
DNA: TGTGCCAGCAGCTTAGGGGTAGGGGCCGGGGCCAACGTCCTGACTTTC
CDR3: CASSLGVGAGANVLTF

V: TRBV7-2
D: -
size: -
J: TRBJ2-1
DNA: TGTGCCAGCAGCTCCACCTACAATGAGCAGTTCTTC
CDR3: CASSSTYNEQFF

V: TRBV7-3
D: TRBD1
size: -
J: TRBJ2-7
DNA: TGTGCCAGCAGCTCATACAGGGGTAGCGAGCAGTACTTC
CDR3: CASSSYRGSEQYF

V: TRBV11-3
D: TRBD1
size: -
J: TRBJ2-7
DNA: TGTGCCAGCAGCCCCCGGGACAGACCTAGCGAGCAGTACTTC
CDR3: CASSPRDRPSEQYF

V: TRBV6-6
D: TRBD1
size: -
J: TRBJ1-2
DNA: TGTGCCAGCAGTTCCCGCCAGGGGGCCCGGTATGGCTACACCTTC
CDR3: CASSSRQGARYGYTF

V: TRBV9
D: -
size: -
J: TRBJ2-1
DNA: TGTGCCAGCAGCCCTATACAGACCCCCTCCTACAATGAGCAGTTCTTC
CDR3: CASSPIQTPSYNEQFF

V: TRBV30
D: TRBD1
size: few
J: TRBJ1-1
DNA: TGTGCCTGGAGCCGGGACAGGGGGAACACTGAAGCTTTCTTT
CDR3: CAWSRDRGNTEAFF

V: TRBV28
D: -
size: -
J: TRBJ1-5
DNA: TGTGCCAGCAGTAGCCCCGCTAGCAATCAGCCCCAGCATTTT
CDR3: CASSSPASNQPQHF

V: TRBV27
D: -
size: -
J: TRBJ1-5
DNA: TGTGCCAGCAGTCCCTTACAGAATCAGCCCCAGCATTTT
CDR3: CASSPLQNQPQHF

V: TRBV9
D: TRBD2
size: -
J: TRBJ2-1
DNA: TGTGCCAGCAGCGTAGGGCGGGAGGCTTTTAATGAGCAGTTCTTC
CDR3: CASSVGREAFNEQFF

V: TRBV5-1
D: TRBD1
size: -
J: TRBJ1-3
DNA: TGCGCCAGCTCGACCGGGACAGCTGGAAACACCATATATTTT
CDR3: CASSTGTAGNTIYF

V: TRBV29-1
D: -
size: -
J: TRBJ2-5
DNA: TGCAGCGTCTTGACAGGCGTAGGGGAGACCCAGTACTTC
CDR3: CSVLTGVGETQYF

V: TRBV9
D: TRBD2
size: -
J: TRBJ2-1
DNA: TGTGCCAGCAGCGGGGCTAGCGGGAGATCTCTGTTCTTC
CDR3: CASSGASGRSLFF

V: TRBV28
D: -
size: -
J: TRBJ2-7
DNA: TGTGCCAGCACCCAGACAGAAGACGAGCAGTACTTC
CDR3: CASTQTEDEQYF

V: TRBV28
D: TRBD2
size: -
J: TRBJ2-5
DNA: TGTGCCAGCAGTACGCGGACTAGCTGGGAGAGGGAGACCCAGTACTTC
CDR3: CASSTRTSWERETQYF

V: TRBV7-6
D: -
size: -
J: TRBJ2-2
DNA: TGTGCCAGCAGCTTAGGACAGAACACCGGGGAGCTGTTTTTT
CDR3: CASSLGQNTGELFF

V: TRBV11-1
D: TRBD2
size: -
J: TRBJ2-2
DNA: TGTGCCAGCAGCTTCCCGACTAGCGGGGCGAACACCGGGGAGCTGTTTTTT
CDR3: CASSFPTSGANTGELFF

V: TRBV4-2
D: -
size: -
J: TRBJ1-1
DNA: TGTGCCAGCAGCTTAGAAGGAGGGACTGAAGCTTTCTTT
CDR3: CASSLEGGTEAFF